This record concerns one TCR beta chain sequence. This clone appeared once. The target of this receptor is not known. No clone much larger than this one lies a single base away; base qualities are absent. The immunoSEQ Assay, a bias-controlled multiplex PCR, was used to amplify TCRbeta CDR3 regions from genomic DNA. As for the authors' bioinformatics: Within the assay, amplification of reference gene primers was used to estimate how many nucleated cells each sample contained. Sequence reads were collapsed and filtered to measure the absolute abundance of every unique TCRbeta CDR3 rearrangement. Productive Simpson clonality was computed per sample as the square root of Simpson's diversity index over productive rearrangements. This is the immuneACCESS table as TCRdb keeps it, with only in-frame sequences that have V and J called. A part of the clones is gone; compared with another copy, unresolved V genes explain less than half, and the rest is unexplained. Clonal size and the V and J genes are those of that table, whereas D and trimming came from the DNA. The sample data list about 200,000 clones, and 85% to 90% of these were observed just once. The ten largest clones capture 0.7% to 0.8% of the sample.

The CDR3 spans 15 residues, from the cysteine through the phenylalanine. Of the read, only the CDR3 DNA is kept; its 45 bases are in frame from base 1. V loses 5 bases, J loses 0 bases, and the germline ends lie 11 bases apart. Taken from the germline V gene, the CDR1 and CDR2 loops are SNHLY and FYNNEI. The collaborating institutions used their own protocols to collect whole blood in K2EDTA tubes. For TCRbeta analysis, collaborators shipped samples as frozen whole blood, isolated PBMCs, or DNA extracted from either of those sample types. The data belong to a study of blood T cell repertoires in COVID-19 (dated by TCRdb to the early 2020s). With regard to the full study: Samples covering the acute and convalescent phases of COVID-19 were provided by collaborators in the United States, Italy and Spain. Where HLA class I and class II types were available, the types were taken from metadata supplied by the sample provider, not from assay-based typing. The samples were drawn from two sources: the first 160 participants of the ongoing ImmuneRACE study, and 1,200 or so subjects contributed by 6 global collaborators. Nearly every sample came with metadata listing a de-identified subject ID, COVID-19 status, age in years and sex. The prospective study material was composed of cDNA or gDNA derived from T cells, B-cell-depleted T cells, or PBMCs. Deeply sampled blood TCRbeta repertoires from subjects exposed to, actively infected with, or recovered from COVID-19 were included in the dataset. The repertoires were released in a freely available public database intended as a resource for research on the immune response to SARS-CoV-2.

Broad study findings and their caveats: Clinical and demographic metadata were provided uncurated, with the amount varying by source and participant.

This receptor was obtained from a woman aged 70-85 years with acute or convalescent COVID-19. The specimen sequenced was peripheral blood. The sequence is built from TRBV2 and TRBJ1-3; the D gene identity is not certain. CDR3 sequence: CASSKPGLSGNTIYF. The DNA reads as follows: TGTGCCAGCAGTAAGCCGGGTCTCTCTGGAAACACCATATATTTT.